The 6 T cell receptor beta chains below come from one sample, sequenced in a study of T cell repertoires in cytomegalovirus infection. TCRdb called the reads again in MiXCR, with one record for every CDR3 protein. Of roughly 230,000 distinct CDR3 sequences listed, approximately 22% are singletons. The sequenced sample consisted of CD8+ T cells from PBMCs. Receptors originate from a human donor in good health (CMV status not recorded). Some clones in this sample may be carry-over from other donors' samples.

This clonotype was observed a handful of times. V gene TRBV25-1 combines with J gene TRBJ2-6; no clear D. The germline gives CDR1 MGHDK, CDR2 SYGVNS. Trimming removed 9 bases from V and 2 bases from J, with 17 bases in between. This CDR3 has 16 residues. CDR3 in DNA: TGTGCCAGTGAGTACTTAAAACCGACTGGGGCCAACGTCCTGACTTTC. Amino acids: CASEYLKPTGANVLTF. Full variable domain (remainder filled in from reference TRBV25-1 and TRBJ2-6): EADIYQTPRYLVIGTGKKITLECSQTMGHDKMYWYQQDPGMELHLIHYSYGVNSTEKGDLSSESTVSRIRTEHFPLTLESARPSHTSQYLCASEYLKPTGANVLTFGAGSRLTVL.

This clonotype was found a few times. The chain carries TRBV3-1 and TRBJ2-1, with 12 positions matching TRBD1. The CDR3 sequence is 15 residues long. Per germline, CDR1 LGHDT and CDR2 YNNKEL (reference sequence). After removal of 4 bases from V and 9 bases from J, the junction contained 7 bases not matched to a gene. CDR3 sequence: CASSPGTGGQGEQFF. CDR3 in DNA: TGTGCCAGCAGCCCCGGGACAGGGGGCCAGGGTGAGCAGTTCTTC.

The sample holds a few counts of this clonotype. The genes are TRBV5-1 and TRBJ2-7; perhaps TRBD2 as D (5 bases). Between the trimmed V and J ends, which lost 0 bases and 4 bases, there was a span of 14 bases. Per germline, CDR1 SGHRS and CDR2 YFSETQ. The length of the CDR3 is 15 residues. The CDR3 is CASSLVSGGMYEQYF. The CDR3 DNA reads as TGCGCCAGCAGCTTGGTAAGCGGAGGAATGTACGAGCAGTACTTC.

The chain has TRBV12-5 and TRBJ1-1; D is possibly TRBD1 (5 bases). V lost 6 bases and J 7 bases, leaving 15 bases between the germline ends. This CDR3 is 13 amino acids long. Germline CDR1 reads LGHNT; CDR2 reads FRNRAP. CDR3 DNA: TGTGCTAGTGGCTTCGGGACGGTTAGTGAAGCTTTCTTT. The encoded protein is CASGFGTVSEAFF.

Only a few counts were recorded for this clonotype. V gene TRBV27 combines with J gene TRBJ2-7; D perhaps matches TRBD1 (5 bases). Trimming took off 9 bases at V and 0 bases at J, with 15 bases between the two ends. The germline V gene has CDR1 MNHEY and CDR2 SMNVEV (reference sequence). There are 14 residues in the CDR3. The CDR3 reads CASPRQLSSYEQYF. CDR3 nucleotide sequence: TGTGCCAGTCCCCGACAGCTAAGCTCCTACGAGCAGTACTTC.

This chain joins TRBV6-2 or TRBV6-3 and TRBJ2-2, with 7 bases fitting TRBD1. V dropped 11 bases and J dropped 2; count of bases not matched to a gene: 8. Germline V lookup: CDR1 MNHEY, CDR2 SVGEGT. The CDR3 covers 14 residues. CDR3 loop: CAGTGTANTGELFF. CDR3 nucleotide sequence: TGTGCCGGCACCGGGACAGCTAACACCGGGGAGCTGTTTTTT.